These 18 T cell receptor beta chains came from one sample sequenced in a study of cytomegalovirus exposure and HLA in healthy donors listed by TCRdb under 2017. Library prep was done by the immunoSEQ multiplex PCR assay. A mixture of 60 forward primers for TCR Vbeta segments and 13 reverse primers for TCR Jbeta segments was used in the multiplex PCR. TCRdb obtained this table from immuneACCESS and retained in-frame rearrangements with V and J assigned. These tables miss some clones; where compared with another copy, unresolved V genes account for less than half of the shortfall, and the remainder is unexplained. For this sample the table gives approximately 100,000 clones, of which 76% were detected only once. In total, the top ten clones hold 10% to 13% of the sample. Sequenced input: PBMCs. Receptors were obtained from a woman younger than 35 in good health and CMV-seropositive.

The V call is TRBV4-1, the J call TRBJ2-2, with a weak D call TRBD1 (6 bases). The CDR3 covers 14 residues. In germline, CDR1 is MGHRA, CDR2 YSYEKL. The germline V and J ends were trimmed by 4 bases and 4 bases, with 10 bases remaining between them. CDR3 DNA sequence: TGCGCCAGCAGCCGCCAGGGGACCACCGGGGAGCTGTTTTTT. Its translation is CASSRQGTTGELFF.

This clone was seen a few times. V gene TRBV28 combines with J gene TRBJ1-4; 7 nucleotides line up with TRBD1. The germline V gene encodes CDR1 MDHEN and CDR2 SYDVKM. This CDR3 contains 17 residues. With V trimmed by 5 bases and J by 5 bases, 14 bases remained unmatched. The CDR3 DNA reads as TGTGCCAGCAGTCCAGGGGACAGCGCCGATGGGAATGAAAAACTGTTTTTT. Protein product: CASSPGDSADGNEKLFF.

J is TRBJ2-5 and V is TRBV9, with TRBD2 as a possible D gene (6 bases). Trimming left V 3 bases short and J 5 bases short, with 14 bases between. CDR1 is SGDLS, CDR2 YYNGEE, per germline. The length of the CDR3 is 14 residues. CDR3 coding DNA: TGTGCCAGCAGCGACTCGGGACTTACGGAGACCCAGTACTTC. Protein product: CASSDSGLTETQYF.

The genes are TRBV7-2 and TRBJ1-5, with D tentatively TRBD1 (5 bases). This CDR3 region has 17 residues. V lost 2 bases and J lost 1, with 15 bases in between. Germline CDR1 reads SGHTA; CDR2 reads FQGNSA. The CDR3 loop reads CASSLFPSSGSNQPQHF. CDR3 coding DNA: TGTGCCAGCAGCTTATTTCCCTCATCAGGGAGCAATCAGCCCCAGCATTTT. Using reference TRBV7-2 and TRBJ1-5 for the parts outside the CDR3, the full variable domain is GAGVSQSPSNKVTEKGKDVELRCDPISGHTALYWYRQSLGQGLEFLIYFQGNSAPDKSGLPSDRFSAERTGGSVSTLTIQRTQQEDSAVYLCASSLFPSSGSNQPQHFGDGTRLSIL.

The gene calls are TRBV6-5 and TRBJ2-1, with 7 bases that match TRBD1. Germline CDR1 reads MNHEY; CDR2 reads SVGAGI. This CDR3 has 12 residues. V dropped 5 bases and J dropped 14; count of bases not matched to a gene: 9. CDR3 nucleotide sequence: TGTGCCAGCAGTCCGACCGGGACAGTGGAGTTCTTC. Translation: CASSPTGTVEFF.

In DNA form, the CDR3 reads TGTGCCAGCAGCTTAGTTCTAGCGGGGGCGCTTAATGAGCAGTTCTTC. Protein product: CASSLVLAGALNEQFF. The chain joins TRBV7-2 to TRBJ2-1; 10 nucleotides align to TRBD2. CDR3 length: 16 amino acids. The ends lost 1 base at V and 7 bases at J; junction bases unmatched: 7. Germline V CDR1 and CDR2: SGHTA, FQGNSA.

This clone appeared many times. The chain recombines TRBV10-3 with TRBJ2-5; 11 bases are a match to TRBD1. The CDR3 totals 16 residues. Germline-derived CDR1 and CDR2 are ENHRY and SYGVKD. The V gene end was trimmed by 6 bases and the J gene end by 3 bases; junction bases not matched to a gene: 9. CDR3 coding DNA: TGTGCCATCAGCGGAGGACAGGGGGCGGTGGAAGAGACCCAGTACTTC. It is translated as CAISGGQGAVEETQYF.

The CDR3 reads CATSREAGFGNTIYF. DNA for the CDR3: TGTGCCACCAGCAGAGAGGCAGGGTTTGGAAACACCATATATTTT. The chain uses TRBV15 and TRBJ1-3; tentative D call: TRBD1 (5 bases). CDR1 LNHNV and CDR2 YYDKDF come from the germline V gene (reference sequence). The V and J ends lost 0 bases and 3 bases respectively, with 9 bases between them. CDR3 length: 15 amino acids.

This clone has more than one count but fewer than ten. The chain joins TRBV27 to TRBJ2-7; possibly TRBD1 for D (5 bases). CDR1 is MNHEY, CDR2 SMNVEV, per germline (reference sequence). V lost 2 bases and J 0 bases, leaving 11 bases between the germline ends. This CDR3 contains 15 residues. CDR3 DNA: TGTGCCAGCAGTTTAAAGGGGTTGAGCTCCTACGAGCAGTACTTC. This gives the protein CASSLKGLSSYEQYF.

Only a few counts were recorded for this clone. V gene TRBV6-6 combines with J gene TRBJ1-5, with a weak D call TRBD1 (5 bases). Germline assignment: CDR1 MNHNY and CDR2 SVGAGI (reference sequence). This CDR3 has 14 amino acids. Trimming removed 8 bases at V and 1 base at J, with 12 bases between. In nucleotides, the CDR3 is TGTGCCAGCGCCAGGGCGGTGAGCAATCAGCCCCAGCATTTT. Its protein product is CASARAVSNQPQHF.

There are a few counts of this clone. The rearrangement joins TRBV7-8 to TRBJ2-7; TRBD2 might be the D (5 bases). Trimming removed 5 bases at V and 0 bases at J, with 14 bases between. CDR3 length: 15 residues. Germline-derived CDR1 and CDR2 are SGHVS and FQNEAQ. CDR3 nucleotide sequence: TGTGCCAGCAGCCTCGGACTTGCACGCTCCTACGAGCAGTACTTC. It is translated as CASSLGLARSYEQYF. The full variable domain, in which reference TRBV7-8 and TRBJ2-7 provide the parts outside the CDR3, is GAGVSQSPRYKVAKRGQDVALRCDPISGHVSLFWYQQALGQGPEFLTYFQNEAQLDKSGLPSDRFFAERPEGSVSTLKIQRTQQEDSAVYLCASSLGLARSYEQYFGPGTRLTVT.

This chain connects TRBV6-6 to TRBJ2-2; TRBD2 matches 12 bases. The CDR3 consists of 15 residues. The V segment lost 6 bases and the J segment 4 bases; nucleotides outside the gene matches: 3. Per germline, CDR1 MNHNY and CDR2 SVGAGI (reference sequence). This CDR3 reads CASRGLAGSTGELFF. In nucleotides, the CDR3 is TGTGCCAGCAGAGGACTAGCGGGGAGCACCGGGGAGCTGTTTTTT.

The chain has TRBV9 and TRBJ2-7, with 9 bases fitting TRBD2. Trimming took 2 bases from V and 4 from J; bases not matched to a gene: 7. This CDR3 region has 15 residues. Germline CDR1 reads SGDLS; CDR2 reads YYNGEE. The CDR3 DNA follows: TGTGCCAGCAGCGTTCTGGCGGGGGGGGCTTACGAGCAGTACTTC. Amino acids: CASSVLAGGAYEQYF. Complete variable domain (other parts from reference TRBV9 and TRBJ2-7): DSGVTQTPKHLITATGQRVTLRCSPRSGDLSVYWYQQSLDQGLQFLIQYYNGEERAKGNILERFSAQQFPDLHSELNLSSLELGDSALYFCASSVLAGGAYEQYFGPGTRLTVT.

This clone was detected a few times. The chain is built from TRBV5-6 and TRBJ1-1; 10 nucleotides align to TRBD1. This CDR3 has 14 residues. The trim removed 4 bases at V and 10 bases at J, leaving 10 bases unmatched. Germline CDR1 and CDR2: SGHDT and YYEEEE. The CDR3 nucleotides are TGTGCCAGCAGCCCCAAGACAGGGGGCATCGGAGCTTTCTTT. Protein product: CASSPKTGGIGAFF.

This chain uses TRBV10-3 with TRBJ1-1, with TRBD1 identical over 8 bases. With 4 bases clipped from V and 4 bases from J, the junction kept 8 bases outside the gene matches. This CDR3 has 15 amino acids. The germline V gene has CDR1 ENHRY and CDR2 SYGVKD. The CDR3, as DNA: TGTGCCATCAGTGCCCGACAGGGGCAGGGCACTGAAGCTTTCTTT. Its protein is CAISARQGQGTEAFF.

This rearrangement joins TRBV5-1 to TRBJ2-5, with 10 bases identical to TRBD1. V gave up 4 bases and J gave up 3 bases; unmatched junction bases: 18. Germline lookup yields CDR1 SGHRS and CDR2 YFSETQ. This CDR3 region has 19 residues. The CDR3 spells CASSRTVPGQGRSKETQYF. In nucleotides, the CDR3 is TGCGCCAGCAGCCGGACGGTTCCGGGACAGGGGAGATCCAAAGAGACCCAGTACTTC. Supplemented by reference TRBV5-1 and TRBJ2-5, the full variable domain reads KAGVTQTPRYLIKTRGQQVTLSCSPISGHRSVSWYQQTPGQGLQFLFEYFSETQRNKGNFPGRFSGRQFSNSRSEMNVSTLELGDSALYLCASSRTVPGQGRSKETQYFGPGTRLLVL.

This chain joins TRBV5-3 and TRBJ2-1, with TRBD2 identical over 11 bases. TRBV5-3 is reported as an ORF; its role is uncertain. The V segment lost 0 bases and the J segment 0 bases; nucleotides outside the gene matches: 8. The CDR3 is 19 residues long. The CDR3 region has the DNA TGTGCCAGAAGCTTGGGACTAGCGGGGTCCACGAGCTCCTACAATGAGCAGTTCTTC. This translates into CARSLGLAGSTSSYNEQFF.

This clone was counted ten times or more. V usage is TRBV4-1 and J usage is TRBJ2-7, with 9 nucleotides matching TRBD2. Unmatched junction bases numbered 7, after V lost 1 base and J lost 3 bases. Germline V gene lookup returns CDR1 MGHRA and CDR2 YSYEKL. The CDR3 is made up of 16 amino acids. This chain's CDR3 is CASSQVLAGLNYEQYF. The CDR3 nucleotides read TGCGCCAGCAGCCAAGTACTAGCGGGCCTCAACTACGAGCAGTACTTC.